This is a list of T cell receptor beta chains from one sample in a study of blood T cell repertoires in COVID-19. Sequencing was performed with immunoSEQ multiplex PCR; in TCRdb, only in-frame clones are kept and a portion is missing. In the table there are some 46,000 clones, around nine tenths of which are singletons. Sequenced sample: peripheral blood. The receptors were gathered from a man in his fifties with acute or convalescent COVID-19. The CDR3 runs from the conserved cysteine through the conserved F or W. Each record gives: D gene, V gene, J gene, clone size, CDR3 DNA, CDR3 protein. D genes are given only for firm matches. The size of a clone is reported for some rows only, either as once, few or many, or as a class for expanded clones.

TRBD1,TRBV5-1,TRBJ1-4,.,TGCGCCAGCAGGCAAGACAGGGGCCTTAATGAAAAACTGTTTTTT,CASRQDRGLNEKLFF
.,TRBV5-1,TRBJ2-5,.,TGCGCCAGCAGCTTGGAACGGGGGTTAGAAGAGACCCAGTACTTC,CASSLERGLEETQYF
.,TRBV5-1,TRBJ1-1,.,TGCGCCAGCAGCTTGGTTACCCCAGGGGAACCTGAAGCTTTCTTT,CASSLVTPGEPEAFF
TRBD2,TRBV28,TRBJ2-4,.,TGTGCCAGCAGCCTACGCCTCCCACTAGCGGGGGGGGGTGATAGAAACATTCAGTACTTC,CASSLRLPLAGGGDRNIQYF
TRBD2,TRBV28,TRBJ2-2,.,TGTGCCAGCACCAGTAGCGGGAGTGAGAACACCGGGGAGCTGTTTTTT,CASTSSGSENTGELFF
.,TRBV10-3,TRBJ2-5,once,TGTGCCATCAGTGAGTTCCGGAGCCAAGAGACCCAGTACTTC,CAISEFRSQETQYF
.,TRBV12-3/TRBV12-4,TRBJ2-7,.,TGTGCCAGCAGTTTTTCAGGGTACGAGCAGTACTTC,CASSFSGYEQYF
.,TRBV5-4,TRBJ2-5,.,TGTGCCAGCAGCTTCAAGGGGCTCGGAGAGACCCAGTACTTC,CASSFKGLGETQYF
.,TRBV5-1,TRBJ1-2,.,TGCGCCAGCAGACAAAGGAGGGAAGGTGGCTACACCTTC,CASRQRREGGYTF
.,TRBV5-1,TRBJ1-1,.,TGCGCCAGCAGCTGGTCTACAGGGACGAACACTGAAGCTTTCTTT,CASSWSTGTNTEAFF